What follows describes a single T cell receptor beta chain. Its antigen is unknown. This sample was included in a study of T cell responses to AZD1222 COVID-19 vaccine. Points from the study as a whole: Spike-wide coverage was observed for vaccine-associated CD4 TCRs, with dominant responses at 160-218 and 743-854. After the peak T cell response, and only then, were repertoires sampled. Clonal diversity was possibly underestimated, and the donors were mostly white British, with more females.

This CDR3 region has 18 residues. V dropped 4 bases and J dropped 3; count of bases not matched to a gene: 12. Germline V gene data show CDR1 as LNHDA and CDR2 as SQIVND (reference sequence). Clones were read by immunoSEQ multiplex PCR, and TCRdb kept only the in-frame ones, dropping some. The sample gives 95,000 to 150,000 clones, around 90% of which show up once; about 29% is in the top ten. The TCR sequence derives from an adult in good health. The chain couples TRBV19 to TRBJ1-2; 12 bases agree with TRBD1. This specimen consisted of peripheral blood, obtained on day 0 of AZD1222 vaccination. The CDR3 nucleotides are TGTGCCAGTAGTAGAGGAGGGACAGGGGGCGCTTTTTACTATGGCTACACCTTC. Its translation is CASSRGGTGGAFYYGYTF.